This record concerns one T cell receptor (beta chain) sequence. The CDR3 runs to 14 residues. J lost 0 bases, V lost 3 bases, and 5 bases had no gene match. CDR1 is DFQATT and CDR2 is SNEGSKA in the germline V gene (reference sequence). Primers used in a second PCR of about 6 to 11 cycles were a sample-barcoded 5' primer and a J-beta primer mix. TCRdb called the 5' RACE reads again in MiXCR, with one record for every CDR3 protein. The table lists over a million distinct CDR3 sequences, 40% to 45% of them singletons, with approximately 19% in the top ten. The sample comes from a study of blood T cells in healthy people across ages.

The origin of this receptor is a woman aged 60-75 years in good health. The J gene is TRBJ2-7, the V gene TRBV20-1, with 7 positions matching TRBD2. The specimen was blood. Here the CDR3 DNA reads TGCAGTGCTAGCGGCGGGGGAAGCTCCTACGAGCAGTACTTC. Translated: CSASGGGSSYEQYF.